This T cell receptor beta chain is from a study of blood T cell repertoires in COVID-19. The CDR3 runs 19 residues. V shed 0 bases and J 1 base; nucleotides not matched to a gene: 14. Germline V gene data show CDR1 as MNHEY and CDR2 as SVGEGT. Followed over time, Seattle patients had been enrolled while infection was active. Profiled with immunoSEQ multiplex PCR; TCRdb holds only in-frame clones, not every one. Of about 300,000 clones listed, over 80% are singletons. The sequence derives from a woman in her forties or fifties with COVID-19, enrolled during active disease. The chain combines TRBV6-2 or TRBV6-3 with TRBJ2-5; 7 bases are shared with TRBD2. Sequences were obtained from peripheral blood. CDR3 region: CASSYSSRDYQPLQETQYF. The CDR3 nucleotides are TGTGCCAGCAGTTACTCGTCCCGGGACTACCAACCCCTCCAAGAGACCCAGTACTTC.